The clone carrying this TCR beta chain was seen repeatedly, ten times or more. Antigen specificity is unknown. This sample is drawn from a study of T cells in Graves' hyperthyroidism and ophthalmopathy. The CDR3 is 11 residues long. After removal of 10 bases from V and 8 bases from J, the junction contained 5 bases not matched to a gene. Findings and caveats of the study: Patients with ophthalmopathy were separated from those with stable hyperthyroidism by a 13 V-J model.

Those with hyperthyroidism were 18 to 65 years old, newly diagnosed, and ill for under 2 months. Initially, at the first diagnosis of hyperthyroidism and before any ophthalmopathy symptoms, blood was sampled. Amplified regions were TCR beta CDR3 sequences from RNA transcripts. During a first-round RT-PCR of the TCR CDR3, the HTBI primer set was used. TCRdb re-called the multiplex PCR reads with MiXCR, one entry per CDR3 protein. The sample has roughly 290,000 distinct CDR3 sequences, about an eighth seen once; the top ten hold approximately 8.6%. V usage is TRBV12-3 or TRBV12-4 and J usage is TRBJ2-1, with TRBD1 identical over 7 bases. Sample: blood. The sequence was collected from a woman aged 25-40 years with Graves' hyperthyroidism that later progressed to Graves' ophthalmopathy. CDR3 loop: CAIKTGYEQFF. The DNA of the CDR3 is TGTGCCATTAAGACAGGGTATGAGCAGTTCTTC.